A selection of T cell receptor beta chains follows, all from one sample in a study of blood T cell repertoires in COVID-19. The repertoire was sequenced with immunoSEQ multiplex PCR; TCRdb's copy has only in-frame clones and lacks some. The repertoire holds 260,000 or so clones, with 88% as singletons. The specimen sequenced was peripheral blood. These receptors were collected from a human donor in a cohort sampled during active COVID-19. The CDR3 runs from the conserved cysteine through the conserved F or W. The D gene is left open where the match is weak. For some rows the clone size is stated as once, few or many, or as a class when expanded; others skip it.

V gene,clone size,J gene,D gene,CDR3 length,CDR3 protein,CDR3 DNA
TRBV7-2,.,TRBJ2-7,.,12,CASSSSSYEQYF,TGTGCCAGCAGCTCCAGCTCCTACGAGCAGTACTTC
TRBV28,.,TRBJ2-7,TRBD1,14,CASRLQGDTYEQYF,TGTGCCAGCAGACTTCAGGGGGATACCTACGAGCAGTACTTC
TRBV6-5,.,TRBJ2-7,TRBD1,14,CASSRPGQGYEQYF,TGTGCCAGCAGTAGACCGGGACAGGGTTACGAGCAGTACTTC
TRBV5-4,.,TRBJ2-7,.,14,CASRGGSGAYEQYF,TGTGCCAGCAGGGGAGGGTCAGGGGCCTACGAGCAGTACTTC
TRBV28,.,TRBJ2-6,.,17,CASSSPVHRSGANVLTF,TGTGCCAGCAGTTCTCCAGTTCACCGATCCGGGGCCAACGTCCTGACTTTC
TRBV5-5,.,TRBJ1-1,.,13,CASSLGGANEAFF,TGTGCCAGCAGCTTGGGTGGAGCAAATGAAGCTTTCTTT
TRBV15,.,TRBJ2-7,.,16,CATSNMGQLPSGEQYF,TGTGCCACCAGCAATATGGGCCAACTCCCCTCTGGCGAGCAGTACTTC
TRBV28,.,TRBJ2-7,TRBD2,15,CASSYPWGGPYEQYF,TGTGCCAGCAGTTATCCTTGGGGGGGACCGTACGAGCAGTACTTC
TRBV12-3/TRBV12-4,.,TRBJ1-5,TRBD1,13,CASLGQPNQPQHF,TGTGCCAGTCTGGGACAGCCAAATCAGCCCCAGCATTTT
TRBV7-9,.,TRBJ2-7,.,12,CASSVTDKGGLF,TGTGCCAGCAGCGTTACCGACAAAGGAGGCCTCTTC
TRBV29-1,.,TRBJ2-7,TRBD1,14,CSVAPTGNFYEQYF,TGCAGCGTTGCCCCGACAGGGAACTTCTACGAGCAGTACTTC
TRBV19,.,TRBJ2-3,TRBD2,16,CASSINLRGSTDTQYF,TGTGCCAGTAGTATAAATTTGCGGGGGAGCACAGATACGCAGTATTTT
TRBV6-5,.,TRBJ1-1,TRBD1,12,CASSRGRDEAFF,TGTGCCAGCAGTAGGGGGCGGGATGAAGCTTTCTTT
TRBV2,once,TRBJ2-7,TRBD1,12,CAGGQGLYEQYF,TGTGCCGGTGGACAGGGCCTCTACGAGCAGTACTTC
TRBV6-1,.,TRBJ1-1,TRBD1,17,CASSVRSLGQGTTEAFF,TGTGCCAGCAGTGTCCGTTCACTCGGACAGGGGACTACTGAAGCTTTCTTT
TRBV7-9,.,TRBJ1-2,.,15,CASSLGRGDNYGYTF,TGTGCCAGCAGCTTAGGGAGGGGCGATAACTATGGCTACACCTTC